Shown below are 18 T cell receptor beta chains from a single sample sequenced in a study of control samples from healthy donors and cancer patients. TCRdb's copy holds only in-frame clones and misses some; the assay was immunoSEQ multiplex PCR. Of some 170,000 clones listed, less than 95% are singletons. The sample consisted of PBMCs. These receptor sequences come from a man in his sixties with colorectal cancer.

A word on this clone: Within the sample, other DNA sequences also encode this same CDR3. V usage is TRBV6-5 and J usage is TRBJ1-1; D might be TRBD1 (6 bases). The CDR3 length is 14 residues. The V end was cut by 3 bases, the J end by 2 bases, with 10 bases between. Germline V CDR1 and CDR2: MNHEY, SVGAGI. CDR3 nucleotides: TGTGCCAGCAGTTATGACAGGAGAAACACTGAAGCTTTCTTT. This codes for CASSYDRRNTEAFF.

The chain couples TRBV7-7 to TRBJ1-1, with D possibly matching TRBD1 (6 bases). Trimming left V 7 bases short and J 4 bases short, with 16 bases between. Germline V lookup: CDR1 SSHAT, CDR2 FNYEAQ (reference sequence). This CDR3 region has 14 residues. The CDR3 here is CASIKWGAPTEAFF. For the CDR3, the DNA is TGTGCCAGCATCAAGTGGGGGGCCCCCACTGAAGCTTTCTTT.

The V and J genes are TRBV5-1 and TRBJ2-1; 11 nucleotides agree with TRBD2. The CDR3 extends over 15 amino acids. The germline gives CDR1 SGHRS, CDR2 YFSETQ. V dropped 0 bases and J dropped 6; count of bases not matched to a gene: 2. The CDR3 DNA reads as TGCGCCAGCAGCTTGGCAACTAGCGGGGGCAATGAGCAGTTCTTC. It specifies CASSLATSGGNEQFF.

This CDR3 is CASSWDSSGNTIYF. The CDR3 DNA is TGTGCCAGCAGCTGGGATTCCTCTGGAAACACCATATATTTT. The chain employs TRBV7-9 and TRBJ1-3, with no clear D. The V end was cut by 4 bases, the J end by 0 bases, with 7 bases between. Germline V gives CDR1 SEHNR, CDR2 FQNEAQ (reference sequence). This CDR3 contains 14 residues.

This chain joins TRBV6-5 and TRBJ2-7; 9 bases map to TRBD1. The CDR3 is made up of 16 amino acids. Germline lookup yields CDR1 MNHEY and CDR2 SVGAGI. V shed 0 bases, J shed 5 bases, and the junction held 8 bases outside the gene matches. The CDR3 DNA is TGTGCCAGCAGTTACTCCGTCGGACAGGGGTCCAACGAGCAGTACTTC. Encoded protein: CASSYSVGQGSNEQYF.

The rearrangement uses TRBV12-3 or TRBV12-4 and TRBJ1-2, with TRBD1 as a possible D gene (6 bases). Trimming took 5 bases from V and 8 from J, leaving 15 bases between them. This CDR3 comprises 13 residues. This CDR3 reads CASSPRRGEGYTF. CDR3 nucleotides: TGTGCCAGCAGTCCCAGAAGGGGGGAGGGCTACACCTTC.

The DNA for the CDR3 is TGCGCCAGCAGCCAAGACAGCTACACCGGGGAGCTGTTTTTT. It translates to CASSQDSYTGELFF. The chain combines TRBV5-1 with TRBJ2-2, with a weak D call TRBD1 (5 bases). The CDR3 extends over 14 amino acids. In germline, CDR1 is SGHRS, CDR2 YFSETQ. Trimming left V 4 bases short and J 3 bases short, with 10 bases between. The variable domain in full, with the rest retrieved from reference TRBV5-1 and TRBJ2-2, is KAGVTQTPRYLIKTRGQQVTLSCSPISGHRSVSWYQQTPGQGLQFLFEYFSETQRNKGNFPGRFSGRQFSNSRSEMNVSTLELGDSALYLCASSQDSYTGELFFGEGSRLTVL.

This chain joins TRBV9 and TRBJ1-6; no firm D call. Germline assignment: CDR1 SGDLS and CDR2 YYNGEE. The CDR3 runs 18 residues. Trimming removed 0 bases from V and 5 bases from J, with 18 bases in between. DNA of the CDR3: TGTGCCAGCAGCGTAGAAGGGAATAATTATGGGAATAATTCACCCCTCCACTTT. Its translation: CASSVEGNNYGNNSPLHF.

The V call is TRBV19, the J call TRBJ1-2; a weak D match, TRBD1 (6 bases). V was clipped by 5 bases and J by 6 bases, with 16 bases between them. The CDR3 spans 14 residues. In germline, CDR1 is LNHDA, CDR2 SQIVND (reference sequence). CDR3 sequence reads: CASSPPDRTNGYTF. Here the CDR3 DNA reads TGTGCCAGTAGTCCTCCCGACAGGACGAATGGCTACACCTTC.

The chain recombines TRBV29-1 with TRBJ1-5; D is undetermined. V was clipped by 4 bases and J by 8 bases, with 15 bases between them. Looked up from germline, CDR1 is SQVTM and CDR2 is ANQGSEA. This CDR3 has 13 residues. The CDR3 nucleotides read TGCAGCGTTGCTCGGGAGCAAATGGAGCCCCAGCATTTT. Amino acid sequence: CSVAREQMEPQHF. Full variable domain (missing parts from reference TRBV29-1 and TRBJ1-5): SAVISQKPSRDICQRGTSLTIQCQVDSQVTMMFWYRQQPGQSLTLIATANQGSEATYESGFVIDKFPISRPNLTFSTLTVSNMSPEDSSIYLCSVAREQMEPQHFGDGTRLSIL.

The chain combines TRBV12-3 or TRBV12-4 with TRBJ2-1; 8 bases line up with TRBD2. Losses at the gene ends were 6 bases for V and 13 bases for J; bases not matched to a gene: 8. The CDR3 is 12 amino acids. The CDR3 DNA reads as TGTGCCAGCAGCGAACCGGGGGGGCCTCAGTTCTTC. Amino acids: CASSEPGGPQFF.

This rearrangement joins TRBV7-9 to TRBJ2-5; D may be TRBD1 or TRBD2 (5 bases each). Germline V lookup: CDR1 SEHNR, CDR2 FQNEAQ (reference sequence). Trimming shortened V by 0 bases and J by 2 bases, and 13 bases separated the two germline ends. The CDR3 consists of 16 residues. CDR3 bases: TGTGCCAGCAGCTTAGCGAGGGCAGGGCGGCAAGAGACCCAGTACTTC. This sequence encodes CASSLARAGRQETQYF.

This chain connects TRBV6-2 or TRBV6-3 to TRBJ1-5; D remains unclear. Between the trimmed V and J ends, which lost 2 bases and 0 bases, there was a span of 14 bases. The length of the CDR3 is 17 residues. Germline V gene data show CDR1 as MNHEY and CDR2 as SVGEGT. CDR3 amino acids: CASSYPGPSYSNQPQHF. The CDR3 DNA sequence: TGTGCCAGCAGTTACCCAGGACCGAGCTATAGCAATCAGCCCCAGCATTTT.

V usage is TRBV24-1 and J usage is TRBJ2-3, with a tentative D call TRBD1 (6 bases). Trimming cost V 3 bases and J 2 bases, with 11 bases left between them. This CDR3 contains 15 residues. Germline V gives CDR1 KGHDR, CDR2 SFDVKD. The DNA for the CDR3 is TGTGCCACCAGTGATCTCCGGACAGACACAGATACGCAGTATTTT. Translating gives CATSDLRTDTDTQYF.

The chain has TRBV29-1 and TRBJ2-1; 8 bases are shared with TRBD1. The trim removed 6 bases at V and 4 bases at J, leaving 8 bases unmatched. The germline CDR1 and CDR2 sequences are SQVTM and ANQGSEA. The CDR3 sequence is 14 residues long. The CDR3 is CSVSMTGEYNEQFF. The CDR3 DNA reads TGCAGCGTCTCGATGACAGGGGAGTACAATGAGCAGTTCTTC.

The chain has TRBV5-1 and TRBJ2-3; no firm D call. CDR3 length: 15 residues. Germline CDR1 SGHRS, CDR2 YFSETQ. Trimming cost V 2 bases and J 4 bases, with 14 bases left between them. The CDR3 is CASSLLGYVSDTQYF. Written as DNA, the CDR3 is TGCGCCAGCAGCTTATTGGGCTACGTCTCAGATACGCAGTATTTT.

The chain joins TRBV28 to TRBJ1-2, with D possibly TRBD1 on 6 matching bases. The CDR3 sequence is 14 residues long. The V gene's germline CDR1 is MDHEN and CDR2 SYDVKM. Trimming removed 6 bases at V and 6 bases at J, with 17 bases between. The CDR3 DNA follows: TGTGCCAGCAGGGCGCGCTCGGACAGCCATGGCTACACCTTC. Amino acid sequence: CASRARSDSHGYTF.

J is TRBJ2-7 and V is TRBV6-5; D not resolved. Per the germline V gene, CDR1 is MNHEY and CDR2 is SVGAGI. V lost 6 bases and J lost 1, with 13 bases in between. The CDR3 covers 14 residues. The DNA of the CDR3 is TGTGCCAGCAGCTTCGCGTGGGGTTCCTACGAGCAGTACTTC. It codes for CASSFAWGSYEQYF.